The T cell receptor (beta chain) under discussion was sequenced for a study of blood T cell repertoires in COVID-19 (dated by TCRdb to the early 2020s). Study-wide context: The collaborator samples originated in the United States, Italy and Spain and spanned the acute and convalescent phases of COVID-19. The samples were drawn from two sources: the first 160 participants of the ongoing ImmuneRACE study, and about 1,300 subjects contributed by 6 global collaborators. Where available, HLA class I and class II types were taken from metadata supplied by the sample provider and were not determined by assay-based typing. Subjects who had been exposed to COVID-19, were actively infected with it, or had recovered from it provided the deeply sampled blood TCRbeta repertoires that made up the dataset. A freely available public database, intended as a resource for researchers studying the immune response to SARS-CoV-2, is where the repertoires were released. The prospective study material was composed of cDNA or gDNA derived from T cells, B-cell-depleted T cells, or PBMCs. A de-identified subject ID, COVID-19 status, age in years and sex were almost always included in the sample metadata.

What the authors observed across the whole study: Clinical and demographic metadata were provided uncurated, with the amount varying by source and participant.

The immunoSEQ Assay, a bias-controlled multiplex PCR, was used to amplify TCRbeta CDR3 regions from genomic DNA. The published analysis was carried out like this. Nucleated cell counts per sample were estimated from amplification of reference gene primers within the assay. To quantify the absolute abundance of each unique TCRbeta CDR3 rearrangement, sequence reads were collapsed and filtered. For each sample, productive Simpson clonality was calculated by taking the square root of Simpson's diversity index across productive rearrangements. In TCRdb, the immuneACCESS table is reduced to in-frame sequences with V and J assigned. These tables do not hold every clone; where another copy was compared, an unresolved V gene accounts for under half, and the others remain unexplained. The V and J calls and the clone size are those of that table, but D and trimming were determined from the DNA. The sample records about 200,000 clones, 85% of which are singletons. Jointly, the top ten make up less than 5.5% of the sample.

Remarks on this clone: Its antigen is currently not known. Within one base of it there is no much larger clone, and no base qualities were kept.

Collaborating institutions collected whole blood in K2EDTA tubes following their own protocols. Collaborator samples were shipped for TCRbeta analysis as frozen whole blood, isolated PBMCs, or DNA extracted from either sample type. V is clipped by 3 bases and J by 5 bases, and the sequence between their germline boundaries is 10 bases long. Based on the germline V gene, the CDR1 and CDR2 sequences are MDHEN and SYDVKM. The CDR3, from cysteine to phenylalanine, totals 14 residues. The kept DNA is CDR3 alone, 42 bases in frame from the first base. The source is an elderly woman with acute or convalescent COVID-19. The sequence is built from TRBV28 and TRBJ1-4, with a tentative D gene TRBD1 over 5 matching bases. Sample: peripheral blood. The nucleotide sequence is TGTGCCAGCAGTTTGAGCAGGGTCAATGAAAAACTGTTTTTT. Translated, it reads CASSLSRVNEKLFF.